One and the same sample provided the 13 T cell receptor beta chains below, sequenced in a study of blood T cell repertoires in COVID-19. Sequenced by immunoSEQ multiplex PCR; TCRdb stores in-frame clones only, minus some. This sample has about 280,000 clones, with 75% to 90% found just once. The sequencing sample was made of peripheral blood. Source of these receptors: a woman aged 45-65 years who had recovered from COVID-19.

The chain uses TRBV6-5 and TRBJ1-1, with a tentative D call TRBD1 (6 bases). Germline V lookup: CDR1 MNHEY, CDR2 SVGAGI. V lost 5 bases and J 0 bases, leaving 10 bases between the germline ends. The CDR3 has 14 residues. The CDR3 DNA reads TGTGCCAGCAGTAGACAGGTTATGAACACTGAAGCTTTCTTT. It encodes CASSRQVMNTEAFF.

The J gene is TRBJ1-2, the V gene TRBV5-1; D call uncertain. The ends were cut back, 5 bases at V and 8 bases at J, with 13 bases in the middle. The CDR3 has 12 amino acids. The germline V gene has CDR1 SGHRS and CDR2 YFSETQ. The CDR3 sequence: CASSGMRGGYTF. The CDR3 DNA reads as TGCGCCAGCAGTGGGATGAGAGGGGGCTACACCTTC.

A note on this clone: Other DNA sequences from this sample encode an identical CDR3 as well. The CDR3 DNA follows: TGTGCCAGCAGCCCAGCGTATGAGCAGTACTTC. Its translation is CASSPAYEQYF. The V and J genes are TRBV7-2 and TRBJ2-7, with D hard to call. The V end lost 5 bases, the J end lost 7 bases, and 9 bases lay between the germline ends. Germline CDR1 reads SGHTA; CDR2 reads FQGNSA. The CDR3 is 11 residues long.

The rearrangement uses TRBV12-3 or TRBV12-4 and TRBJ1-2, with D unclear. The CDR3 runs 12 residues. V shed 2 bases and J shed 8 bases, with 9 bases lying between them. CDR3 amino acids: CASSLLIGGYTF. The DNA for the CDR3 is TGTGCCAGCAGTTTATTAATTGGCGGCTACACCTTC.

The chain joins TRBV6-5 to TRBJ1-6; D possibly corresponds to TRBD1 (5 bases). The CDR3 spans 15 residues. Trimming left V 6 bases short and J 6 bases short, with 15 bases between. Germline lookup yields CDR1 MNHEY and CDR2 SVGAGI. The DNA for the CDR3 is TGTGCCAGCAGCCGGGGCGGGGGGTTTAATTCACCCCTCCACTTT. It yields the protein CASSRGGGFNSPLHF.

The J gene is TRBJ2-7, the V gene TRBV2; TRBD1 matches at 7 bases. V was clipped by 1 base and J by 11 bases; unmatched bases: 5. From germline, CDR1 is SNHLY and CDR2 FYNNEI. CDR3 length equals 12 residues. The CDR3 region has the DNA TGTGCCAGCAGTGAAGGAGGGGGCGTGGAGTACTTC. It yields the protein CASSEGGGVEYF.

The DNA for the CDR3 is TGTGCCAGCAGCCCATCCTTAGCGGTCTCCTACGAGCAGTACTTC. It codes for CASSPSLAVSYEQYF. V usage is TRBV7-2 and J usage is TRBJ2-7; tentative D call: TRBD2 (6 bases). Germline-derived CDR1 and CDR2 are SGHTA and FQGNSA. V lost 5 bases and J lost 0, with 14 bases in between. This CDR3 region has 15 residues. Full variable domain (outside the CDR3, taken from reference TRBV7-2 and TRBJ2-7): GAGVSQSPSNKVTEKGKDVELRCDPISGHTALYWYRQSLGQGLEFLIYFQGNSAPDKSGLPSDRFSAERTGGSVSTLTIQRTQQEDSAVYLCASSPSLAVSYEQYFGPGTRLTVT.

V usage is TRBV10-2 and J usage is TRBJ2-3; TRBD2 aligns across 7 bases. Germline CDR1 WSHSY, CDR2 SAAADI. With V trimmed by 8 bases and J by 1 base, 9 bases remained unmatched. This CDR3 region has 15 residues. The CDR3: CASARLAPRTDTQYF. The CDR3 nucleotides are TGCGCCAGCGCCAGACTAGCCCCCCGCACAGATACGCAGTATTTT.

This clone was picked up a small number of times. This chain joins TRBV28 and TRBJ2-1; 10 bases are shared with TRBD2. Germline CDR1 reads MDHEN; CDR2 reads SYDVKM. CDR3 length: 15 residues. J lost 6 bases, V lost 7 bases, and 9 bases had no gene match. The CDR3 nucleotides read TGTGCCAGCAATATTCTAGCGGGAGTGGGCAATGAGCAGTTCTTC. Its protein product is CASNILAGVGNEQFF.

This clone was recorded once. CDR3 nucleotides: TGCGCCAGCAGCCAAGAATTCGCCAGGGCTCAGCCCCAGCATTTT. It encodes CASSQEFARAQPQHF. This chain connects TRBV4-3 to TRBJ1-5; possible D gene TRBD1, 5 bases. This CDR3 spans 15 amino acids. CDR1 and CDR2 (germline): LGHNA, YSLEER. With 0 bases removed from V and 6 bases from J, the gap between germline ends came to 12 bases.

This clone was seen only a few times. The V and J genes are TRBV5-1 and TRBJ1-2; possibly TRBD1 for D (6 bases). The CDR3 has 16 residues. Germline CDR1 SGHRS, CDR2 YFSETQ. Trimming shortened V by 2 bases and J by 0 bases, and 14 bases separated the two germline ends. CDR3 sequence: CASSFGQTLSNYGYTF. In nucleotides, the CDR3 is TGCGCCAGCAGCTTCGGACAGACCCTCTCTAACTATGGCTACACCTTC.

Concerning this clone itself: A junction boundary mismatches the germline segment, possibly from a read error. The V gene is TRBV13, the J gene TRBJ1-6; the match to TRBD1 covers 10 bases. CDR1 is PRHDT and CDR2 is FYEKMQ in the germline V gene (reference sequence). This CDR3 contains 19 residues. CDR3 nucleotides: TGTGCCAGCAGCCTAGGGACAGGGGCCCTTAGCTCCTATAATTCACCCCTCCACTTT. Its protein product is CASSLGTGALSSYNSPLHF. The full variable domain, rest sourced from reference TRBV13 and TRBJ1-6, is AAGVIQSPRHLIKEKRETATLKCYPIPRHDTVYWYQQGPGQDPQFLISFYEKMQSDKGSIPDRFSAQQFSDYHSELNMSSLELGDSALYFCASSLGTGALSSYNSPLHFGNGTRLTVT.

This rearrangement joins TRBV5-8 to TRBJ1-5, with a weak D call TRBD1 (6 bases). Germline CDR1 reads SGHTS; CDR2 reads YDEGEE. V was cut by 6 bases and J by 5 bases, with 12 bases left in between. The CDR3 runs 13 residues. This chain's CDR3 is CASTQGRYQPQHF. DNA for the CDR3: TGTGCCAGCACACAGGGACGTTATCAGCCCCAGCATTTT.